These T cell receptor beta chains were read from a single sample in a study of T cell repertoires in cytomegalovirus infection. TCRdb re-analysed the reads in MiXCR, keeping a single row per CDR3 protein. This repertoire shows around 770,000 distinct CDR3 sequences, 29% found once; its top ten account for around 12%. No antigens are known for them. The sequencing here drew on cultured CD8+ T cells from PBMCs, taken from culture after CMV antigen stimulation. The receptors originated from a human donor in good health (CMV status not recorded). Some clones in this sample may be carry-over from other donors' samples. CDR3s include the opening cysteine and the closing phenylalanine or tryptophan. The D gene is left open where the match is weak. Expanded clones get a size class; other rows say once, few or many, or leave the size out.

.	TRBV12-3/TRBV12-4	.	TRBJ1-1	TGTGCCAGCAGTGTTTCTAGCCTGAACACTGAAGCTTTCTTT	CASSVSSLNTEAFF
TRBD2	TRBV27	.	TRBJ2-5	TGTGCCAGCAGTTTAGCAGCGGGGGCCCAAGAGATCCAGTACTTC	CASSLAAGAQEIQYF
TRBD2	TRBV2	few	TRBJ2-5	TGTGCCAGCAGTGACCGCGGGGGCCAAGAGACCCAGTACTTC	CASSDRGGQETQYF
.	TRBV7-6	.	TRBJ1-2	TGTGCCAGCAGCTCGACCGGGGAGGGTAATAACTATGGCTACACCTTC	CASSSTGEGNNYGYTF
.	TRBV5-3	.	TRBJ2-5	TGTGCTTCAGCGGTGTGGTTTGTATCTCAAGAGACCCAGTACTTC	CASAVWFVSQETQYF
.	TRBV12-3/TRBV12-4	.	TRBJ1-1	TGTGCCAGCAGTTTTCCAGGGGTGGCCGAAGCTTTCTTT	CASSFPGVAEAFF
.	TRBV6-6	.	TRBJ2-3	TGTGCCAGCAGTACCTCTCCGGATACGCAGTATTTT	CASSTSPDTQYF
.	TRBV19	.	TRBJ2-6	TGTGCCAGTAGTATCCTCATAGGGGCCAACGTCCTGACTTTC	CASSILIGANVLTF
.	TRBV27	medium-sized	TRBJ2-7	TGTGCCAGCAGCTTAGGTGGCAGCTCCTACGAGCAGTACTTC	CASSLGGSSYEQYF
TRBD2	TRBV6-1	.	TRBJ2-3	TGTGCCGGCAGTGAGCAGGGAGCGGGGGGAACAGATACGCAGTATTTT	CAGSEQGAGGTDTQYF
.	TRBV7-2	many	TRBJ2-1	TGTGCCAGCAGCTTAAAAGGGGCGCGAGGATACTACAATGAGCAGTTCTTC	CASSLKGARGYYNEQFF
.	TRBV27	.	TRBJ2-2	TGTGCCATCCCACGCTCGGTGACAGACACCGGGGAGCTGTTTTTT	CAIPRSVTDTGELFF
TRBD1	TRBV7-6	many	TRBJ2-3	TGTGCCAGCAGCCCCCGACAGGGACACATACCACCAGATACGCAGTATTTT	CASSPRQGHIPPDTQYF
.	TRBV27	few	TRBJ1-1	TGTGCCAGCAGTCCAATCGGACCTTTGGAAGCTTTCTTT	CASSPIGPLEAFF
.	TRBV29-1	.	TRBJ2-2	TGCAGCGTTCACGGGAACACCGGGGAGCTGTTTTTT	CSVHGNTGELFF
TRBD1	TRBV27	.	TRBJ2-1	TGTGCCAGCAACTCCGGGACAGCCTACAATGAGCAGTTCTTC	CASNSGTAYNEQFF
.	TRBV6-8	once	TRBJ2-6	TGTGCCAGCATGGCGGGTTGGGGGGCCAACGTCCTGACTTTC	CASMAGWGANVLTF
TRBD1	TRBV27	.	TRBJ1-6	TGTGCCAGCAGTTTGGGAAAAAGGGGGCGATCACCCCTCCACTTT	CASSLGKRGRSPLHF
TRBD2	TRBV14	.	TRBJ2-1	TGTGCCAGCAGCGAGGAGATAGCGGGGGCTTGGGAGCAGTTCTTC	CASSEEIAGAWEQFF
TRBD1	TRBV7-6	.	TRBJ1-6	TGTGCCAGCAGCGCCCGACAGGGGTTCTCCTATAATTCACCCCTCCACTTT	CASSARQGFSYNSPLHF
.	TRBV9	.	TRBJ2-1	TGTGCCAGCAGCCCTCAAGGCGGTGCAAGCTCCTACAATGAGCAGTTCTTC	CASSPQGGASSYNEQFF
TRBD1	TRBV7-9	few	TRBJ1-2	TGTGCCAGCAGCCAATCCCGGACAGGGAAAGACTATGGCTACACCTTC	CASSQSRTGKDYGYTF
.	TRBV27	few	TRBJ2-7	TGTGCCAGCAGTCCTTCGCACTCCTACGAGCAGTACTTC	CASSPSHSYEQYF
TRBD1	TRBV24-1	.	TRBJ2-2	TGTGCCACCAGTGAGCGACCCGGGACAGGAGGATACGGGGAGCTGTTTTTT	CATSERPGTGGYGELFF
.	TRBV19	.	TRBJ1-1	TGTGCCAGTAGTATCCTGACAGGGAACACTGAAGCTTTCTTT	CASSILTGNTEAFF
TRBD1	TRBV6-6	once	TRBJ2-2	TGTGCCAGCAGTTTGTTCAGGGGGCTTGACGGGGAGCTGTTTTTT	CASSLFRGLDGELFF
.	TRBV4-2	.	TRBJ2-1	TGTGCCAGCAGCAAGGGCGGGGGCGGGGAGTTCTTC	CASSKGGGGEFF
.	TRBV7-2	many	TRBJ2-4	TGTGCCAGCAGCCCCTATCTAGAAAACATTCAGTACTTC	CASSPYLENIQYF
TRBD2	TRBV5-4	few	TRBJ2-7	TGTGCCAGCAGCTCGAACGGACTAGCGGACGAGCAGTACTTC	CASSSNGLADEQYF
TRBD2	TRBV10-3	.	TRBJ2-5	TGTGCCATCAGGGTACAGCGGGGCCAGCAAGAGACCCAGTACTTC	CAIRVQRGQQETQYF
.	TRBV27	.	TRBJ2-2	TGTGCCAGCAGTTTTTCCGGCCCCAAGACCGGGGAGCTGTTTTTT	CASSFSGPKTGELFF
TRBD2	TRBV11-3	.	TRBJ2-1	TGTGCCAGCAGCTTACGGGGGGGTGGGAATGAGCAGTTCTTC	CASSLRGGGNEQFF